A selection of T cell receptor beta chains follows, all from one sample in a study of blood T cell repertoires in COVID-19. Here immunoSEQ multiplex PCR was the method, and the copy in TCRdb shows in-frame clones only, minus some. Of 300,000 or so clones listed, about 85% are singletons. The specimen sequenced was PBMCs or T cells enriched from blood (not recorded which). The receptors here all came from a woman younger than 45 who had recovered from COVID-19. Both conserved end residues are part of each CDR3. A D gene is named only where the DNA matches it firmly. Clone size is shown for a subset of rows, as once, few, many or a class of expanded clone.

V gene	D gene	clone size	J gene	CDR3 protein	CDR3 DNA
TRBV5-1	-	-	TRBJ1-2	CASSPLLGQLGYTF	TGCGCCAGCAGCCCCCTCCTCGGACAGCTGGGCTACACCTTC
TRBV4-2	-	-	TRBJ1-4	CASSQDLFGTQDF	TGTGCCAGCAGCCAAGATCTTTTTGGGACACAGGATTTT
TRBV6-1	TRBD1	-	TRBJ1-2	CASSDYGDRGQRGYTF	TGTGCCAGCAGTGATTATGGGGACAGGGGCCAACGTGGCTACACCTTC
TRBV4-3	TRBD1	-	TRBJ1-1	CASSQEAGGTEAFF	TGCGCCAGCAGCCAAGAGGCAGGGGGGACTGAAGCTTTCTTT
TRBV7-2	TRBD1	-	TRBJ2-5	CASSLRQGETQYF	TGTGCCAGCAGCCTCCGACAGGGGGAGACCCAGTACTTC
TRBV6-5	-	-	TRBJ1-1	CASSYSKQGSTEAFF	TGTGCCAGCAGTTACTCTAAACAGGGCAGCACTGAAGCTTTCTTT
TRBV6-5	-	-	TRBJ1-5	CASSYGRFQPQHF	TGTGCCAGCAGTTACGGTCGGTTTCAGCCCCAGCATTTT
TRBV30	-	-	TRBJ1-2	CAWSRQTGGYTF	TGTGCCTGGAGTCGGCAGACTGGAGGCTACACCTTC
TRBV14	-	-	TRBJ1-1	CASSPLLYTGRPEAFF	TGTGCCAGCAGCCCACTATTGTATACAGGGCGGCCTGAAGCTTTCTTT
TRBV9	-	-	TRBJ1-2	CASSVGEGSYGYTF	TGTGCCAGCAGCGTAGGGGAGGGCTCCTATGGCTACACCTTC
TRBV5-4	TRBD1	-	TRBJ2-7	CASRTDRGHYEQYF	TGTGCCAGCAGGACCGACAGGGGGCATTACGAGCAGTACTTC
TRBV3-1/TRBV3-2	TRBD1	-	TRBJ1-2	CASRRDRGYGYTF	TGTGCCAGCAGACGAGACAGGGGGTATGGCTACACCTTC
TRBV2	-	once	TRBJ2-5	CASRGRETQYF	TGTGCCAGCAGGGGGCGTGAGACCCAGTACTTC
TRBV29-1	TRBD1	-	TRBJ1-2	CSVEKDRVFGYTF	TGCAGCGTTGAAAAGGACAGGGTCTTTGGCTACACCTTC
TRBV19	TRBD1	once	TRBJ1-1	CASLDRALATEAFF	TGTGCCAGCCTTGACAGGGCCCTTGCCACTGAAGCTTTCTTT
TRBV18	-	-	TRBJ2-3	CASSPPSGYDTQYF	TGTGCCAGCTCACCACCTTCGGGGTATGATACGCAGTATTTT
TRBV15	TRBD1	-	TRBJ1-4	CATSANSGQSEKLFF	TGTGCCACCAGCGCGAACTCGGGACAGAGCGAAAAACTGTTTTTT